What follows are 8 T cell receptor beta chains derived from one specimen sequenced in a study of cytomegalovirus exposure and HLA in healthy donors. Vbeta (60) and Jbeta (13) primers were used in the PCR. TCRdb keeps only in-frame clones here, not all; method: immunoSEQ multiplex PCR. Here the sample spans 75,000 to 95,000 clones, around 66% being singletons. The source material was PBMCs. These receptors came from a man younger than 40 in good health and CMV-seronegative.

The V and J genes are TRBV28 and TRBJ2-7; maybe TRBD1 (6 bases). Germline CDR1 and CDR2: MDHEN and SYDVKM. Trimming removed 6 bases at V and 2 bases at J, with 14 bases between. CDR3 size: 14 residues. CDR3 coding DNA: TGTGCCAGCAGCGTGACAGGAGATACCTACGAGCAGTACTTC. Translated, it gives CASSVTGDTYEQYF.

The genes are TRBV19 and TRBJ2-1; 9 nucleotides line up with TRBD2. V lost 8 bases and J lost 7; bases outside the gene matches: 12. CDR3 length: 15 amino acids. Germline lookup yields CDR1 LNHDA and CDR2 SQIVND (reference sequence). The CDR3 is CASSRISGGENEQFF. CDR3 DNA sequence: TGTGCCAGTTCACGAATTAGCGGGGGTGAAAATGAGCAGTTCTTC.

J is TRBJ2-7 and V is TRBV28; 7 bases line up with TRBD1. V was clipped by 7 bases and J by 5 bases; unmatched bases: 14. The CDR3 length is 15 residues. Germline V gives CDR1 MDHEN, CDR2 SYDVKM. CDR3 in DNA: TGTGCCAGCACCTCACACCAGGGGGTTGTGGACGAGCAGTACTTC. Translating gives CASTSHQGVVDEQYF.

The CDR3 loop is CSVGTGWDSNQPQHF. In nucleotides, the CDR3 is TGCAGCGTGGGGACAGGGTGGGATAGCAATCAGCCCCAGCATTTT. The V call is TRBV29-1, the J call TRBJ1-5, with 9 bases identical to TRBD1. The length of the CDR3 is 15 residues. Germline V gives CDR1 SQVTM, CDR2 ANQGSEA. The ends lost 6 bases at V and 0 bases at J; junction bases unmatched: 6.

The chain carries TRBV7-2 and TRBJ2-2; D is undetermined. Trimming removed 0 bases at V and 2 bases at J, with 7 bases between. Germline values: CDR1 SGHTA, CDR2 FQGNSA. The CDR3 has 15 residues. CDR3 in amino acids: CASSLAWQNTGELFF. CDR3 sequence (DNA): TGTGCCAGCAGCTTAGCGTGGCAAAACACCGGGGAGCTGTTTTTT.

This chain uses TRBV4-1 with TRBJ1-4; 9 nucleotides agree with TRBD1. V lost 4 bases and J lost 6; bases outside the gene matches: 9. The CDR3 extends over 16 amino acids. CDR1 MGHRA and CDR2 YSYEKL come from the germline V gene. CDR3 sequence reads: CASSRWPRDRDEKLFF. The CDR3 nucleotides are TGCGCCAGCAGCCGTTGGCCCCGGGACAGGGATGAAAAACTGTTTTTT.

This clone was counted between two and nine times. CDR3 amino acids: CASSLGAQARNTIYF. The CDR3 DNA follows: TGTGCCAGCAGCTTAGGGGCCCAGGCCAGAAACACCATATATTTT. The chain is built from TRBV7-2 and TRBJ1-3; no clear D. V was pared by 1 base and J by 5 bases, with 12 bases between. Germline CDR1 SGHTA, CDR2 FQGNSA. There are 15 residues in the CDR3. Full variable domain (missing parts from reference TRBV7-2 and TRBJ1-3): GAGVSQSPSNKVTEKGKDVELRCDPISGHTALYWYRQSLGQGLEFLIYFQGNSAPDKSGLPSDRFSAERTGGSVSTLTIQRTQQEDSAVYLCASSLGAQARNTIYFGEGSWLTVV.

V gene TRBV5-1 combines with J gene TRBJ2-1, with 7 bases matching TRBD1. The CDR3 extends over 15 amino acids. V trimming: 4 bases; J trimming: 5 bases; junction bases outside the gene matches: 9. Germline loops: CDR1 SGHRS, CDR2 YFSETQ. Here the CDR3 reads CASSPRDRLNNEQFF. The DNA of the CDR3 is TGCGCCAGCAGCCCCCGGGACAGACTAAACAATGAGCAGTTCTTC.